These T cell receptor beta chains were read from a single sample in a study of shared clonotypes between healthy human individuals. TCRdb's table, derived via immunoSEQ multiplex PCR, lists solely in-frame clones and lacks some. The sample holds 2,500,000 or so clones, just over 90% seen once. Sequenced input: naive CD4+ T cells sorted from blood. The receptor source for this set is a man aged 18 to 29 in good health. The CDR3 runs from the conserved cysteine through the conserved F or W. A D gene is named only where the DNA matches it firmly. Rows give clone size only sometimes, using once, few, many, or a class for an expanded clone.

size: NA
J: TRBJ2-7
D: NA
V: TRBV7-8
DNA: TGTGCCAGCAGCTTATTCTGGCGCGAGAGCTCCTACGAGCAGTACTTC
CDR3: CASSLFWRESSYEQYF

size: NA
J: TRBJ1-5
D: NA
V: TRBV21-1
DNA: TGTGCCAGCAGCAAAGTTTCTTCCTTGGGGGACTGTCAGCCCCAGCATTTT
CDR3: CASSKVSSLGDCQPQHF

size: NA
J: TRBJ2-2
D: NA
V: TRBV10-1
DNA: TGCGCCAGCAGTGAGTCTCTTGGCCCCGCGAACACCGGGGAGCTGTTTTTT
CDR3: CASSESLGPANTGELFF

size: NA
J: TRBJ2-3
D: NA
V: TRBV6-5
DNA: TGTGCCAGCAGAGGACACACAGATACGCAGTATTTT
CDR3: CASRGHTDTQYF

size: NA
J: TRBJ2-2
D: NA
V: TRBV15
DNA: TGTGCCACCAGCAGAGATGCGGTTTCTAGCGGGGAGCTGTTTTTT
CDR3: CATSRDAVSSGELFF

size: NA
J: TRBJ1-2
D: TRBD1
V: TRBV19
DNA: TGTGCCAGTAGTATGGGACAGGGCCCCCTTAACTATGGCTACACCTTC
CDR3: CASSMGQGPLNYGYTF

size: NA
J: TRBJ2-7
D: TRBD1
V: TRBV5-1
DNA: TGCGCCAGCAGCTTGGGGACAGGTGTCAACGAGCAGTACTTC
CDR3: CASSLGTGVNEQYF

size: NA
J: TRBJ2-7
D: NA
V: TRBV6-6
DNA: TGTGCCAGCAGTTACCCGGCGGAAGGGTACGAGCAGTACTTC
CDR3: CASSYPAEGYEQYF

size: NA
J: TRBJ2-5
D: TRBD2
V: TRBV28
DNA: TGTGCCAGCAGTGGTGCAGGGAGGGATCAAGAGACCCAGTACTTC
CDR3: CASSGAGRDQETQYF

size: once
J: TRBJ1-3
D: NA
V: TRBV25-1
DNA: TGTGCCAGCAGTGATGTATTGGGGAGTAGCCAACGGAACACCATATATTTT
CDR3: CASSDVLGSSQRNTIYF

size: NA
J: TRBJ2-6
D: NA
V: TRBV27
DNA: TGTGCCAGCTCGGAGATCTCTGGGGCCAACGTCCTGACTTTC
CDR3: CASSEISGANVLTF

size: NA
J: TRBJ2-5
D: TRBD2
V: TRBV6-5
DNA: TGTGCCAGCAGTCGGAACGTAGCGGGGGCCGAGACCCAGTACTTC
CDR3: CASSRNVAGAETQYF

size: NA
J: TRBJ1-1
D: TRBD1
V: TRBV30
DNA: TGTGCCTGGAGTAGGGGGCCGAACACTGAAGCTTTCTTT
CDR3: CAWSRGPNTEAFF

size: NA
J: TRBJ1-3
D: TRBD1
V: TRBV5-6
DNA: TGTGCCAGCAGTCTTCGAAAGTCGGGACAGGGGTACTCTGGAAACACCATATATTTT
CDR3: CASSLRKSGQGYSGNTIYF

size: few
J: TRBJ1-2
D: NA
V: TRBV10-2
DNA: TGCGCCAGCAGTGGCGGAACGGGCGGCTACACCTTC
CDR3: CASSGGTGGYTF

size: NA
J: TRBJ2-6
D: TRBD1
V: TRBV14
DNA: TGTGCCAGCAGCGACCGGGACAGCCAATCTGGGGCCAACGTCCTGACTTTC
CDR3: CASSDRDSQSGANVLTF

size: NA
J: TRBJ2-5
D: TRBD1
V: TRBV11-2
DNA: TGTGCCAGCAGCTGGGACAGGGCTAGGATAGGCCAAGAGACCCAGTACTTC
CDR3: CASSWDRARIGQETQYF

size: NA
J: TRBJ2-3
D: NA
V: TRBV20-1
DNA: TGCAGTGCTAGTTCGACAGATACGCAGTATTTT
CDR3: CSASSTDTQYF

size: NA
J: TRBJ1-6
D: NA
V: TRBV5-1
DNA: TGCGCCAGCAGCTCGGGAGGGATAGATTCACCCCTCCACTTT
CDR3: CASSSGGIDSPLHF

size: NA
J: TRBJ1-2
D: NA
V: TRBV19
DNA: TGTGCCAGTGCCTCAGAAGTCTATGGCTACACCTTC
CDR3: CASASEVYGYTF

size: NA
J: TRBJ2-5
D: TRBD1
V: TRBV30
DNA: TGTGCCTGGAGTCTCTCGTCACTGACAGGGTCAAGTTACCGGTACCAAGAGACCCAGTACTTC
CDR3: CAWSLSSLTGSSYRYQETQYF

size: NA
J: TRBJ1-2
D: NA
V: TRBV29-1
DNA: TGCAGCGTTGAAGGGAGGGGGAATGGCCCGGTAGGCGAGGGCTACACCTTC
CDR3: CSVEGRGNGPVGEGYTF

size: NA
J: TRBJ2-2
D: NA
V: TRBV27
DNA: TGTGCCAGCAGACTACTGAACACCGGGGAGCTGTTTTTT
CDR3: CASRLLNTGELFF

size: NA
J: TRBJ2-7
D: NA
V: TRBV29-1
DNA: TGCAGCGTTGTTTCCGGACTAACCTACGAGCAGTACTTC
CDR3: CSVVSGLTYEQYF

size: NA
J: TRBJ1-3
D: TRBD1
V: TRBV18
DNA: TGTGCCAGCTCACCCCCGACAGGGGCCCCTGGAAACACCATATATTTT
CDR3: CASSPPTGAPGNTIYF

size: NA
J: TRBJ1-2
D: NA
V: TRBV15
DNA: TGTGCCATTTCCCGGGGTCAAGGAAAAGCTAACTATGGCTACACCTTC
CDR3: CAISRGQGKANYGYTF

size: NA
J: TRBJ2-2
D: NA
V: TRBV10-1
DNA: TGCGCCAGCAGTGCCACAGGGAGGGACACCGGGGAGCTGTTTTTT
CDR3: CASSATGRDTGELFF

size: NA
J: TRBJ1-4
D: TRBD1
V: TRBV18
DNA: TGTGCCAGCTCACCACGTCGTCCTGACAGGGGGTCGCCTAATGAAAAACTGTTTTTT
CDR3: CASSPRRPDRGSPNEKLFF

size: NA
J: TRBJ2-1
D: NA
V: TRBV4-3
DNA: TGCGCCAGCAGCCAAGAACCCAGGCTATCCTACAATGAGCAGTTCTTC
CDR3: CASSQEPRLSYNEQFF

size: NA
J: TRBJ1-5
D: NA
V: TRBV7-9
DNA: TGTGCCAGCAGCCCCTGGGACTCAGATCAGCCCCAGCATTTT
CDR3: CASSPWDSDQPQHF

size: NA
J: TRBJ1-1
D: NA
V: TRBV11-1
DNA: TGTGCCAGCAGCTTAGGGGAAAGGACTGAAGCTTTCTTT
CDR3: CASSLGERTEAFF

size: NA
J: TRBJ1-4
D: NA
V: TRBV2
DNA: TGTGCCAGCAGTATGATGGGGGAGGGAATGTCTGAAAAACTGTTTTTT
CDR3: CASSMMGEGMSEKLFF

size: NA
J: TRBJ2-3
D: TRBD1
V: TRBV7-2
DNA: TGTGCCAGCAGCCATCGCCCGTACAGGGGGCGGCAAGATACGCAGTATTTT
CDR3: CASSHRPYRGRQDTQYF

size: NA
J: TRBJ1-2
D: NA
V: TRBV5-1
DNA: TGCGCCAGCAGCCCGACGGGGGGCGGCTATGGCTACACCTTC
CDR3: CASSPTGGGYGYTF

size: few
J: TRBJ2-2
D: TRBD1
V: TRBV19
DNA: TGTGCCAGTAGTACAAAACGACAGGGGCTGAACACCGGGGAGCTGTTTTTT
CDR3: CASSTKRQGLNTGELFF

size: NA
J: TRBJ2-7
D: NA
V: TRBV6-1
DNA: TGTGCCAGCAGTGTTCTCGGATCCGAGCAGTACTTC
CDR3: CASSVLGSEQYF

size: NA
J: TRBJ2-1
D: NA
V: TRBV20-1
DNA: TGCAGTGCTAACGGGGTCAATGAGCAGTTCTTC
CDR3: CSANGVNEQFF

size: NA
J: TRBJ1-4
D: NA
V: TRBV30
DNA: TGTGCCTGGACACCTCCTAGACGGGTTAATGAAAAACTGTTTTTT
CDR3: CAWTPPRRVNEKLFF

size: NA
J: TRBJ2-7
D: NA
V: TRBV10-1
DNA: TGCGCCAGCAGTGTTTTATGGAGAACCTACGAGCAGTACTTC
CDR3: CASSVLWRTYEQYF

size: NA
J: TRBJ2-3
D: NA
V: TRBV28
DNA: TGTGCCAGCAGTTCTCAGTGGAGCACAGATACGCAGTATTTT
CDR3: CASSSQWSTDTQYF

size: NA
J: TRBJ1-5
D: NA
V: TRBV27
DNA: TGTGCCAGCCGCAATCATGGGGTCGGCAATCAGCCCCAGCATTTT
CDR3: CASRNHGVGNQPQHF

size: NA
J: TRBJ1-1
D: TRBD1
V: TRBV29-1
DNA: TGCAGCGTCGGTTCTCCGGGACAGGGCCCTGAAGCTTTCTTT
CDR3: CSVGSPGQGPEAFF

size: NA
J: TRBJ1-4
D: TRBD1
V: TRBV5-6
DNA: TGTGCCAGCAGGACAGGGAAGAGTGAAAAACTGTTTTTT
CDR3: CASRTGKSEKLFF

size: once
J: TRBJ2-7
D: NA
V: TRBV7-2
DNA: TGTGCCAGCAGCCTCCAGGGGGGGGATTCCTACGAGCAGTACTTC
CDR3: CASSLQGGDSYEQYF

size: NA
J: TRBJ2-4
D: TRBD1
V: TRBV18
DNA: TGTGCCAGCTCACCACCTGGGCGGGACAGGAACATTCAGTACTTC
CDR3: CASSPPGRDRNIQYF

size: NA
J: TRBJ2-1
D: NA
V: TRBV7-2
DNA: TGTGCCAGCAGCTCGATAGCGGATAGCTCCTACAATGAGCAGTTCTTC
CDR3: CASSSIADSSYNEQFF

size: NA
J: TRBJ2-2
D: TRBD2
V: TRBV5-4
DNA: TGTGCCAGCAGCTTGGCCGGGCTAGCGGGAGTCACCGGGGAGCTGTTTTTT
CDR3: CASSLAGLAGVTGELFF

size: NA
J: TRBJ1-1
D: NA
V: TRBV5-1
DNA: TGCGCCAGCAGCTTGGAGGTTGGGATGAACACTGAAGCTTTCTTT
CDR3: CASSLEVGMNTEAFF

size: NA
J: TRBJ1-4
D: NA
V: TRBV6-6
DNA: TGTGCCAGCAGTTACTCCGTCGGTGAAAAACTGTTTTTT
CDR3: CASSYSVGEKLFF

size: NA
J: TRBJ2-5
D: TRBD1
V: TRBV19
DNA: TGTGCCAGTAGTATAGATGCCTGGGACAGGAATCTGCAAGAGACCCAGTACTTC
CDR3: CASSIDAWDRNLQETQYF

size: NA
J: TRBJ1-1
D: TRBD1
V: TRBV4-3
DNA: TGCGCCAGCAGCCATCTGAGGACAGGGGGAATACCTGAAGCTTTCTTT
CDR3: CASSHLRTGGIPEAFF

size: NA
J: TRBJ1-5
D: NA
V: TRBV28
DNA: TGTGCCAGCAGTCCCGCGGGGACCATGGGGGGCAATCAGCCCCAGCATTTT
CDR3: CASSPAGTMGGNQPQHF

size: NA
J: TRBJ1-1
D: NA
V: TRBV10-3
DNA: TGTGCCATCAGTGAAAAGAGGAACACTGAAGCTTTCTTT
CDR3: CAISEKRNTEAFF

size: NA
J: TRBJ2-5
D: TRBD1
V: TRBV6-5
DNA: TGTGCCAGCAGTTATCAGGGGGCTTTGGAGACCCAGTACTTC
CDR3: CASSYQGALETQYF

size: NA
J: TRBJ2-7
D: TRBD2
V: TRBV5-1
DNA: TGCGCCAGCAGCTTGGGACTAGCGGGAGGAATGTCCGAGCAGTACTTC
CDR3: CASSLGLAGGMSEQYF

size: NA
J: TRBJ1-4
D: TRBD1
V: TRBV5-1
DNA: TGCGCCAGCAGCCGGGACAGCCCTAATGAAAAACTGTTTTTT
CDR3: CASSRDSPNEKLFF

size: NA
J: TRBJ2-1
D: TRBD2
V: TRBV9
DNA: TGTGCCAGCAGCCCCCAGTCGGCTAGCGGGAGGGACAATGAGCAGTTCTTC
CDR3: CASSPQSASGRDNEQFF

size: NA
J: TRBJ2-1
D: TRBD1
V: TRBV5-4
DNA: TGTGCCAGCAGCTCTACGGGACAGGGGTCCTACAATGAGCAGTTCTTC
CDR3: CASSSTGQGSYNEQFF